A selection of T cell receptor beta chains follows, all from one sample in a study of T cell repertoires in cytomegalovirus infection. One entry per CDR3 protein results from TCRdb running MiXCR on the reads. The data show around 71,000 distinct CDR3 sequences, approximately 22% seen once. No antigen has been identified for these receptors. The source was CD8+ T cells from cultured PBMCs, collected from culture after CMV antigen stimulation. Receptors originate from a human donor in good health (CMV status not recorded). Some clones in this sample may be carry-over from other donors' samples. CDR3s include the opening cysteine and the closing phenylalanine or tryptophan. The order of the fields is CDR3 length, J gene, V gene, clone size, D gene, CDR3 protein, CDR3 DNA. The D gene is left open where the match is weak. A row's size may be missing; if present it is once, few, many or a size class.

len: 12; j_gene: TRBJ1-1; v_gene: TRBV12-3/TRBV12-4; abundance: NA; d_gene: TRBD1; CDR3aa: CASSPGGWAAFF; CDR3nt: TGTGCCAGCAGCCCAGGGGGGTGGGCAGCTTTCTTT
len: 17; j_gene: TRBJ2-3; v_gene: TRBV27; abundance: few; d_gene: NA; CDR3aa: CASRTDSPSSSTDTQYF; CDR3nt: TGTGCCAGCAGAACAGACTCTCCCTCCTCTAGCACAGATACGCAGTATTTT
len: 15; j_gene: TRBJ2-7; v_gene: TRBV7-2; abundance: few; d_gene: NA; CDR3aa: CASSLVQAVNYEQYF; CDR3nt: TGTGCCAGCAGCTTAGTCCAGGCCGTTAACTACGAGCAGTACTTC
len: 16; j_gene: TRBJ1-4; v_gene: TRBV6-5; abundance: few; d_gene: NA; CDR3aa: CASRPGPAGTNKKLFF; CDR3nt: TGTGCCAGCAGACCCGGACCTGCTGGAACTAATAAAAAACTGTTTTTT
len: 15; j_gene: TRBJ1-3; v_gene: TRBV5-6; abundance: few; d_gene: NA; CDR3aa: CASSPGPQGRNTIYF; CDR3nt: TGTGCCAGCAGCCCGGGACCTCAAGGAAGAAACACCATATATTTT
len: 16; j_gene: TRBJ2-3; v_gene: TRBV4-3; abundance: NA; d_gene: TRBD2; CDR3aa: CASSQDGGESTDTQYF; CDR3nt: TGCGCCAGCAGCCAAGACGGGGGGGAGAGCACAGATACGCAGTATTTT
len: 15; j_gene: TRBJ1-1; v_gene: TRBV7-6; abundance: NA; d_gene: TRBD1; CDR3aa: CASSLGQGMNTEAFF; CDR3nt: TGTGCCAGCAGCTTGGGACAGGGTATGAACACTGAAGCTTTCTTT
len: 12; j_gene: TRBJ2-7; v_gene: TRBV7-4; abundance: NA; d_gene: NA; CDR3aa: CASSSSLTEQYF; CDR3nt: TGTGCCAGCAGCTCCAGCCTGACGGAGCAGTACTTC
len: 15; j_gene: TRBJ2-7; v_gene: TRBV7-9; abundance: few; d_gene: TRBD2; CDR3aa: CASSLGGLAEYEQYF; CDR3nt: TGTGCCAGCAGCTTGGGGGGACTAGCGGAATACGAGCAGTACTTC
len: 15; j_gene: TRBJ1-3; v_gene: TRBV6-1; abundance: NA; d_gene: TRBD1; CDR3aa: CASSASTGYGNTIYF; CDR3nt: TGTGCCAGCAGTGCCTCGACAGGGTACGGAAACACCATATATTTT
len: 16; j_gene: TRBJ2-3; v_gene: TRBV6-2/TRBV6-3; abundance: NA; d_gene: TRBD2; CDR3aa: CASTTGTSGGADTQYF; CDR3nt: TGTGCCAGCACCACTGGGACTAGCGGGGGAGCAGATACGCAGTATTTT
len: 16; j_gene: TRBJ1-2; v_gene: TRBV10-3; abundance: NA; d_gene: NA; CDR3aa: CAISRRGTDVNYGYTF; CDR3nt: TGTGCCATCAGTAGACGTGGGACGGATGTTAACTATGGCTACACCTTC
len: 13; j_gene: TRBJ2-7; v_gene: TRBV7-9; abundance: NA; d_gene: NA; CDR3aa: CASNTGARYEQYF; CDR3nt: TGTGCCAGCAACACCGGGGCTCGCTACGAGCAGTACTTC
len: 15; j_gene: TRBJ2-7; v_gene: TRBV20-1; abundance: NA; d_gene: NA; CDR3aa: CSARPPTSSPYEQYF; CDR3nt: TGCAGTGCTAGACCGCCAACTAGTTCCCCCTACGAGCAGTACTTC
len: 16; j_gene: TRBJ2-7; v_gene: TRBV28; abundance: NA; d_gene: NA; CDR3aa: CASSPISEAGFYEQYF; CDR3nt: TGTGCCAGCAGTCCGATCTCAGAGGCTGGGTTCTACGAGCAGTACTTC
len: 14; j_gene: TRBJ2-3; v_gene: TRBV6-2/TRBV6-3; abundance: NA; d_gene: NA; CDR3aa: CASSYGRTTDTQYF; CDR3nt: TGTGCCAGCAGTTACGGTCGGACCACAGATACGCAGTATTTT
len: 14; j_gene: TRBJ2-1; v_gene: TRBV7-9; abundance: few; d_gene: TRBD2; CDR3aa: CASSSGLARGEQFF; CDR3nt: TGTGCCAGCAGCTCAGGACTAGCAAGAGGTGAGCAGTTCTTC
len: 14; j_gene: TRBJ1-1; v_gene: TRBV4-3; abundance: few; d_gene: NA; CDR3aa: CASSQDIGQGEAFF; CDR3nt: TGCGCCAGCAGCCAAGACATTGGTCAGGGTGAAGCTTTCTTT
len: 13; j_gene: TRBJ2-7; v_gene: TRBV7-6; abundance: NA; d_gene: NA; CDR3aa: CASSPDYSYEQYF; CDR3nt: TGTGCCAGCAGCCCTGACTACTCCTACGAGCAGTACTTC
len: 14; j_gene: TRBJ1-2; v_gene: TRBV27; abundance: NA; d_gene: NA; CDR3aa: CASSPIGGWHGYTF; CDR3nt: TGTGCCAGCAGTCCGATAGGGGGGTGGCATGGCTACACCTTC
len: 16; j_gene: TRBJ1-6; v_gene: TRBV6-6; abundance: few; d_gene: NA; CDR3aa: CASSEDPSSYNSPLHF; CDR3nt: TGTGCCAGCAGTGAGGACCCCAGCTCCTATAATTCACCCCTCCACTTT
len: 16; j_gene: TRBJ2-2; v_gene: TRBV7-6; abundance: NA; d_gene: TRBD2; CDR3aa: CASSFGGGANTGELFF; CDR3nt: TGTGCCAGCAGCTTCGGGGGGGGCGCGAACACCGGGGAGCTGTTTTTT
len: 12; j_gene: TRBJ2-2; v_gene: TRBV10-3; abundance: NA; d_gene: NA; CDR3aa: CATSQGKGELFF; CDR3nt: TGTGCCACAAGCCAGGGTAAAGGGGAGCTGTTTTTT
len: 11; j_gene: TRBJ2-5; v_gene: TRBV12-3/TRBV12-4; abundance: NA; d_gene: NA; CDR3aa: CATGGLETQYF; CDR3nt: TGTGCCACAGGGGGGCTAGAGACCCAGTACTTC
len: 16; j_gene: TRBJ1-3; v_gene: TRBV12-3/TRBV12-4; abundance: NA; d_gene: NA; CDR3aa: CASRGPGQSSGNTIYF; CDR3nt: TGTGCCAGCAGGGGACCGGGACAAAGCTCTGGAAACACCATATATTTT
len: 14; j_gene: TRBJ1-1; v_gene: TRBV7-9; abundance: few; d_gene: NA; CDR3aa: CASSLGGAVLGAFF; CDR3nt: TGTGCCAGCAGCTTAGGGGGCGCGGTACTGGGGGCTTTCTTT
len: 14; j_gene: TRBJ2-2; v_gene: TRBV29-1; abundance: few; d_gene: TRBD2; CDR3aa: CSAASGGGTGELFF; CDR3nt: TGCAGCGCGGCTAGCGGGGGGGGCACCGGGGAGCTGTTTTTT
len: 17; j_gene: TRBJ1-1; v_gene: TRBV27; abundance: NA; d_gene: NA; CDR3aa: CASSLSRVMGATSEAFF; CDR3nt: TGTGCCAGCAGTTTATCTCGTGTGATGGGAGCCACGAGTGAAGCTTTCTTT